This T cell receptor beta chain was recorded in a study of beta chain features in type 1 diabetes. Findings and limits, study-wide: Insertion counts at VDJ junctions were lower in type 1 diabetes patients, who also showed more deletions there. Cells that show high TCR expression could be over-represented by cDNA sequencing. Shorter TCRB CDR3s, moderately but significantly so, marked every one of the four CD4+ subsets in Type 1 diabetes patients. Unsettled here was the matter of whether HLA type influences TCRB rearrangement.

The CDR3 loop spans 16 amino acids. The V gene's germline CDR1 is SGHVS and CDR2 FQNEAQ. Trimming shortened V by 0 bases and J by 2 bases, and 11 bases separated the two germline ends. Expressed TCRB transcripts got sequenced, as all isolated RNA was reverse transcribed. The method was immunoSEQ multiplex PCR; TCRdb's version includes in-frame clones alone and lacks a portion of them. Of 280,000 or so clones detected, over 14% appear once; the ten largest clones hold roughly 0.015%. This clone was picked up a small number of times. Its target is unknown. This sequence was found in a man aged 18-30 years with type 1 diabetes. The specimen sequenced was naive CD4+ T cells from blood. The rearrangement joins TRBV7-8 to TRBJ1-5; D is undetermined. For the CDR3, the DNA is TGTGCCAGCAGCTTAGCGAGGTGGAGTGGCAATCAGCCCCAGCATTTT. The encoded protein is CASSLARWSGNQPQHF.